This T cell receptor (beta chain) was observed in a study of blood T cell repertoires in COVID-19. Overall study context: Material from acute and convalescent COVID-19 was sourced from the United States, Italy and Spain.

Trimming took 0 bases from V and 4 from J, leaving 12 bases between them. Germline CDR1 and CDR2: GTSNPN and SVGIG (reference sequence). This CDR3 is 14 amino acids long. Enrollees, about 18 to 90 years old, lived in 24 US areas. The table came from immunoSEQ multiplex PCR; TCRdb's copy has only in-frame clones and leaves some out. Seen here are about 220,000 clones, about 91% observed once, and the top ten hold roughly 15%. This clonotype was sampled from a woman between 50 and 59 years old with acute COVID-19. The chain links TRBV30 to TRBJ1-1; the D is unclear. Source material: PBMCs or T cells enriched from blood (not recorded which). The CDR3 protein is CAWSVLPWSTEAFF. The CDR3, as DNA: TGTGCCTGGAGTGTACTGCCTTGGAGCACTGAAGCTTTCTTT.